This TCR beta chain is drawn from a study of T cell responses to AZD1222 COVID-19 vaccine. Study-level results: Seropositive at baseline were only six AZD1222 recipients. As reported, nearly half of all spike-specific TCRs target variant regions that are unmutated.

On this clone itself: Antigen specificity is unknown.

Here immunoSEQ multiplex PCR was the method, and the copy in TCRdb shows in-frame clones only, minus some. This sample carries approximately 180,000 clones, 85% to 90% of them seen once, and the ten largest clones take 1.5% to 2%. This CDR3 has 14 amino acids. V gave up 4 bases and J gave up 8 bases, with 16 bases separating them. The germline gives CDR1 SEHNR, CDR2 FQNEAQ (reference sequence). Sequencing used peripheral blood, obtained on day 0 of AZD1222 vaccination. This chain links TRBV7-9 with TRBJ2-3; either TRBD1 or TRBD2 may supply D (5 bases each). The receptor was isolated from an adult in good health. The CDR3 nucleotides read TGTGCCAGCAGCTACGGGGCCCAACGGGCTACGCAGTATTTT. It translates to CASSYGAQRATQYF.